The 23 T cell receptor beta chains presented below share a single source sample, sequenced in a study of blood T cell repertoires in COVID-19. The table came from immunoSEQ multiplex PCR; TCRdb's copy has only in-frame clones and leaves some out. Of approximately 180,000 clones in the sample, approximately 90% were seen once. Sample: peripheral blood. The receptor source for this set is a man aged 35-49 years with active or convalescent COVID-19.

This clone came up once. The rearrangement joins TRBV29-1 to TRBJ2-7; 7 bases align to TRBD1. This CDR3 has 17 residues. J was trimmed by 3 bases and V by 3 bases; bases with no gene match: 17. Germline lookup yields CDR1 SQVTM and CDR2 ANQGSEA. The CDR3 DNA is TGCAGCGTTGATCTTTTTCTCGGACCCAGGGACAGCTACGAGCAGTACTTC. This encodes CSVDLFLGPRDSYEQYF.

The chain employs TRBV7-9 and TRBJ1-3; D perhaps matches TRBD1 (5 bases). The germline gives CDR1 SEHNR, CDR2 FQNEAQ (reference sequence). CDR3 length equals 15 residues. V lost 5 bases and J lost 0, with 11 bases in between. The CDR3: CASSTGTSSGNTIYF. DNA of the CDR3: TGTGCCAGCAGCACCGGGACTAGCTCTGGAAACACCATATATTTT.

The rearrangement links TRBV7-8 to TRBJ2-7, with D possibly TRBD2 on 5 matching bases. In germline, CDR1 is SGHVS, CDR2 FQNEAQ. The germline V and J ends were trimmed by 5 bases and 6 bases, with 17 bases remaining between them. The CDR3 runs 14 residues. CDR3 sequence (DNA): TGTGCCAGCAGCCATAGAGGGAGTCCCCGCGAGCAGTACTTC. This translates into CASSHRGSPREQYF. The full variable domain, its missing parts supplied by reference TRBV7-8 and TRBJ2-7, is GAGVSQSPRYKVAKRGQDVALRCDPISGHVSLFWYQQALGQGPEFLTYFQNEAQLDKSGLPSDRFFAERPEGSVSTLKIQRTQQEDSAVYLCASSHRGSPREQYFGPGTRLTVT.

The rearrangement joins TRBV7-9 to TRBJ1-6; 7 bases match TRBD1. CDR1 SEHNR and CDR2 FQNEAQ come from the germline V gene (reference sequence). The CDR3 spans 13 residues. V gave up 3 bases and J gave up 10 bases; unmatched junction bases: 3. The CDR3 sequence is CASSLSGGSPLHF. As DNA, the CDR3 is TGTGCCAGCAGCTTGTCAGGGGGATCACCCCTCCACTTT.

The rearrangement uses TRBV14 and TRBJ2-4, with 14 bases fitting TRBD2. The CDR3 length is 15 residues. V lost 4 bases to trimming and J lost 12 bases; unmatched junction nucleotides: 8. CDR1 is SGHDN, CDR2 FVKESK, per germline. Written as DNA, the CDR3 is TGTGCCAGCAGCCCGGCGGGACTAGCGGGAGTGGGTCAGTACTTC. This sequence encodes CASSPAGLAGVGQYF.

The rearrangement uses TRBV10-3 and TRBJ1-2; maybe TRBD1 (6 bases). CDR3 length equals 12 residues. V was shortened by 5 bases and J by 4 bases, with 8 bases between the two germline ends. CDR1 ENHRY and CDR2 SYGVKD come from the germline V gene. CDR3: CAISPDSYGYTF. DNA of the CDR3: TGTGCCATCAGTCCGGACAGCTATGGCTACACCTTC.

This chain connects TRBV6-5 to TRBJ2-3; 14 nucleotides align to TRBD2. V lost 8 bases, J lost 6 bases, and 7 bases stayed unmatched. The germline V gene encodes CDR1 MNHEY and CDR2 SVGAGI. The CDR3 runs to 15 residues. The CDR3 nucleotides are TGTGCCAGCGGGGGACTAGCGGGGGCCGGGGATACGCAGTATTTT. This sequence encodes CASGGLAGAGDTQYF.

The J gene is TRBJ2-1, the V gene TRBV25-1; 9 bases are shared with TRBD1. V gave up 8 bases and J gave up 8 bases; unmatched junction bases: 10. The CDR3 is made up of 14 amino acids. Germline assignment: CDR1 MGHDK and CDR2 SYGVNS. CDR3 in amino acids: CASQQQGAVDEQFF. The CDR3 nucleotides read TGTGCCAGCCAACAACAGGGGGCTGTAGATGAGCAGTTCTTC.

As regards this clone: The sample holds other DNA sequences that translate to the same CDR3. The chain recombines TRBV3-1 (or the pseudogene TRBV3-2) with TRBJ1-1; D is possibly TRBD1 (6 bases). With 1 base removed from V and 5 bases from J, the gap between germline ends came to 11 bases. There are 14 residues in the CDR3. The germline V gene encodes CDR1 LGHDT and CDR2 YNNKEL (reference sequence). As DNA, the CDR3 is TGTGCCAGCAGCCAAGCAGGGGTAGGGACTGAAGCTTTCTTT. Translating it yields CASSQAGVGTEAFF.

The V gene is TRBV28, the J gene TRBJ2-2, with 7 bases matching TRBD1. V was pared by 6 bases and J by 2 bases, with 6 bases of the junction left unmatched. The CDR3 runs 15 residues. Per germline, CDR1 MDHEN and CDR2 SYDVKM. CDR3 region: CASSTTGINTGELFF. DNA for the CDR3: TGTGCCAGCAGCACGACAGGGATAAACACCGGGGAGCTGTTTTTT.

The V gene is TRBV11-3, the J gene TRBJ1-1, with 7 bases fitting TRBD1. The CDR3 loop spans 16 amino acids. V trimming: 5 bases; J trimming: 1 base; junction bases outside the gene matches: 10. Germline CDR1 SGHNT, CDR2 YENEEA. In DNA form, the CDR3 reads TGTGCCAGCAGCCGAATCAACAGGGGTTGGAACACTGAAGCTTTCTTT. This codes for CASSRINRGWNTEAFF.

This sequence joins TRBV12-3 or TRBV12-4 and TRBJ2-1; 8 bases fit TRBD1. The J segment lost 8 bases and the V segment lost 1 base, leaving 1 base of the junction unmatched. The CDR3 is made up of 13 amino acids. The CDR3 DNA sequence: TGTGCCAGCAGTTTAGGACAGGGGTATGAGCAGTTCTTC. Residues: CASSLGQGYEQFF.

V usage is TRBV7-9 and J usage is TRBJ1-6; D is unresolved. V gave up 6 bases and J gave up 7 bases, with 16 bases separating them. The length of the CDR3 is 15 residues. Germline V gives CDR1 SEHNR, CDR2 FQNEAQ (reference sequence). The chain's CDR3 is CASRPSGGFNSPLHF. For the CDR3, the DNA is TGTGCCAGCAGACCCAGCGGAGGGTTCAATTCACCCCTCCACTTT.

The CDR3 spells CSVVPQGNTEAFF. As DNA, the CDR3 is TGCAGCGTTGTGCCTCAGGGCAACACTGAAGCTTTCTTT. The chain recombines TRBV29-1 with TRBJ1-1; D is possibly TRBD1 (5 bases). The length of the CDR3 is 13 residues. V was pared by 4 bases and J by 2 bases, with 11 bases between. Germline V gene lookup returns CDR1 SQVTM and CDR2 ANQGSEA.

V is TRBV25-1 and J is TRBJ2-1, with TRBD1 identical over 7 bases. CDR3 size: 15 residues. V lost 6 bases, J lost 0 bases, and 5 bases stayed unmatched. The germline gives CDR1 MGHDK, CDR2 SYGVNS. CDR3 coding DNA: TGTGCCAGCAGGCACCGGGACAGCTCCTACAATGAGCAGTTCTTC. As protein: CASRHRDSSYNEQFF.

Only one count was recorded for this clone. The chain joins TRBV19 to TRBJ1-5; 7 bases fit TRBD1. The CDR3 runs to 14 residues. V trimming: 8 bases; J trimming: 4 bases; junction bases outside the gene matches: 8. The germline CDR1 and CDR2 sequences are LNHDA and SQIVND (reference sequence). CDR3 residues: CASQEARGNQPQHF. In nucleotides, the CDR3 is TGTGCCAGTCAGGAGGCCAGGGGGAATCAGCCCCAGCATTTT.

The rearrangement joins TRBV20-1 to TRBJ2-7, with D unclear. Germline loops: CDR1 DFQATT, CDR2 SNEGSKA (reference sequence). The CDR3 covers 12 residues. Trimming removed 3 bases from V and 2 bases from J, with 8 bases in between. The CDR3, as DNA: TGCAGTGCTAGTGTCAGGACCTACGAGCAGTACTTC. Amino acid sequence: CSASVRTYEQYF.

The rearrangement uses TRBV5-1 and TRBJ2-6; tentatively, D is TRBD1 (6 bases). The ends were cut back, 2 bases at V and 9 bases at J, with 18 bases in the middle. CDR3 length: 16 amino acids. Looked up from germline, CDR1 is SGHRS and CDR2 is YFSETQ. The CDR3 here is CASSFLHEDRGNVLTF. The DNA for the CDR3 is TGCGCCAGCAGCTTTTTGCATGAGGACAGAGGCAACGTCCTGACTTTC.

The chain is built from TRBV6-2 or TRBV6-3 and TRBJ1-6, with D perhaps TRBD1 (5 bases). The CDR3 has 14 amino acids. V lost 1 base and J 6 bases, leaving 7 bases between the germline ends. Germline V gene sequence: CDR1 MNHEY, CDR2 SVGEGT. CDR3 sequence reads: CASSYWRGNSPLHF. For the CDR3, the DNA is TGTGCCAGCAGTTACTGGAGGGGTAATTCACCCCTCCACTTT.

The V and J genes are TRBV7-3 and TRBJ1-2; tentative D call: TRBD1 (6 bases). The CDR3 extends over 13 amino acids. In germline, CDR1 is SGHTA, CDR2 FQGTGA. Trimming left V 3 bases short and J 3 bases short, with 8 bases between. CDR3 nucleotides: TGTGCCAGCAGCTTGGCAGGGGACTATGGCTACACCTTC. This codes for CASSLAGDYGYTF. Based on the CDR3 plus reference TRBV7-3 and TRBJ1-2, the full variable domain is GAGVSQTPSNKVTEKGKYVELRCDPISGHTALYWYRQSLGQGPEFLIYFQGTGAADDSGLPNDRFFAVRPEGSVSTLKIQRTERGDSAVYLCASSLAGDYGYTFGSGTRLTVV.

The rearrangement links TRBV11-3 to TRBJ2-7, with D possibly matching TRBD2 (5 bases). The CDR3 covers 12 residues. The V gene's germline CDR1 is SGHNT and CDR2 YENEEA. Between the trimmed V and J ends, which lost 5 bases and 6 bases, there was a span of 11 bases. This CDR3 is CASSRPRGEQYF. CDR3 nucleotides: TGTGCCAGCAGCCGACCCCGGGGCGAGCAGTACTTC.

The V and J genes are TRBV19 and TRBJ1-3; 8 nucleotides align to TRBD1. Trimming took 9 bases from V and 2 from J; bases not matched to a gene: 6. Per germline, CDR1 LNHDA and CDR2 SQIVND (reference sequence). The CDR3 extends over 14 amino acids. The CDR3 sequence: CASKDRETGNTIYF. CDR3 DNA sequence: TGTGCCAGCAAGGACAGGGAAACTGGAAACACCATATATTTT.

V usage is TRBV3-1 (or the pseudogene TRBV3-2) and J usage is TRBJ2-3; 8 nucleotides align to TRBD1. Germline V gene sequence: CDR1 LGHDT, CDR2 YNNKEL (reference sequence). With V trimmed by 1 base and J by 1 base, 13 bases remained unmatched. This CDR3 is built from 19 residues. The DNA for the CDR3 is TGTGCCAGCAGCCAAGGGACAGGGCGAAGCCGATACCGCACAGATACGCAGTATTTT. Translated, it gives CASSQGTGRSRYRTDTQYF.